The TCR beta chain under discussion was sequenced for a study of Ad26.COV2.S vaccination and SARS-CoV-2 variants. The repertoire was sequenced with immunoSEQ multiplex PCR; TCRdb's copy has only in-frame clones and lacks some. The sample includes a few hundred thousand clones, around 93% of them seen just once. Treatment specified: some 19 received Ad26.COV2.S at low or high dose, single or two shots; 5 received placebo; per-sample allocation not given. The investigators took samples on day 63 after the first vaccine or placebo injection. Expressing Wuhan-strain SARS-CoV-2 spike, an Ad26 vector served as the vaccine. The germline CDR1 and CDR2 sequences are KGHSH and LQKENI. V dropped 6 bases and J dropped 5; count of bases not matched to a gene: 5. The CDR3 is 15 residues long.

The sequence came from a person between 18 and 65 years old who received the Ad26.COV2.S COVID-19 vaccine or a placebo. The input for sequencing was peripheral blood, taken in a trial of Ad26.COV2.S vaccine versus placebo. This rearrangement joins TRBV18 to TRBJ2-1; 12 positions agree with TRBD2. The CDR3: CASSLLAGGHNEQFF. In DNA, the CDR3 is TGTGCCAGCTCCCTACTAGCGGGGGGTCACAATGAGCAGTTCTTC.